This TCR beta chain was sequenced during a study of OX40 agonist ivuxolimab in advanced cancers. Data came from immunoSEQ multiplex PCR; TCRdb stores just in-frame clones and leaves some out. The table has under 45,000 clones, 75% to 85% seen once; the top ten hold 3.5% to 5%. Germline V gene lookup returns CDR1 LNHDA and CDR2 SQIVND (reference sequence). The CDR3 length is 15 residues. The chain carries TRBV19 and TRBJ2-5; 9 nucleotides match TRBD2. The last part of the DNA fits TRBJ2-7 better; the J call may be wrong. Sequenced material: CD4+ or CD8+ T cells sorted from blood, taken in a trial of the OX40 agonist ivuxolimab. The TCR was taken from an adult with an advanced solid tumor such as melanoma, head and neck, liver or kidney cancer. The CDR3: CASSIEAGGYYEQYF. CDR3 bases: TGTGCCAGTAGTATAGAGGCGGGGGGGTACTACGAGCAGTACTTC.